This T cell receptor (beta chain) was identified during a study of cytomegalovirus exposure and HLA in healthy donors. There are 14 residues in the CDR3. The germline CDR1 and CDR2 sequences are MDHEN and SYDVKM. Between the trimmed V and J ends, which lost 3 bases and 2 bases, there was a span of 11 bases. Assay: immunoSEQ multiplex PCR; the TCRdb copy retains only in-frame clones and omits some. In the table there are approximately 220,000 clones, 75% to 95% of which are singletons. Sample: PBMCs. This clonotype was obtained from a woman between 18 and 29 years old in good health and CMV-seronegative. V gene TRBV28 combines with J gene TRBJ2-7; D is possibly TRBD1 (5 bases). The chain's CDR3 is CASSLPGRPYEQYF. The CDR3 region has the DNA TGTGCCAGCAGTTTGCCAGGGCGGCCCTACGAGCAGTACTTC.